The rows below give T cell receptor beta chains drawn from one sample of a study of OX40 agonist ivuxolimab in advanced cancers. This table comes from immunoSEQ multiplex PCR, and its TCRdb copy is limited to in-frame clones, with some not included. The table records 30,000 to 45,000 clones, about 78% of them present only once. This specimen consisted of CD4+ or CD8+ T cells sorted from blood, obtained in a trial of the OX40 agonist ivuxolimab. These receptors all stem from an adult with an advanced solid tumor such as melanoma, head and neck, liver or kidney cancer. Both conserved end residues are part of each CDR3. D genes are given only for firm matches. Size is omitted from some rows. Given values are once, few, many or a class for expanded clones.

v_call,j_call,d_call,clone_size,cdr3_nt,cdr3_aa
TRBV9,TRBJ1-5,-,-,TGTGCCAGCAGCGTAGGCGCAGGAGGTCAGCCCCAGCATTTT,CASSVGAGGQPQHF
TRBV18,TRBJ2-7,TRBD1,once,TGTGCCAGCTCCAGAGGGCAGGGGGCCACCTACGAGCAGTACTTC,CASSRGQGATYEQYF
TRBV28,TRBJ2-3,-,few,TGTGCCAGCAGTTTCCTCTCCGGGACGGATACGCAGTATTTT,CASSFLSGTDTQYF
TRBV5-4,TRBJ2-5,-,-,TGTGCCAGCAGCTTAGGAGGGGCCGAAGAGACCCAGTACTTC,CASSLGGAEETQYF
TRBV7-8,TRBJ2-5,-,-,TGTGCCAGCAGCCCACCCGGGGGCAGGAAAGAGACCCAGTACTTC,CASSPPGGRKETQYF
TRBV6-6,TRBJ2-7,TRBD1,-,TGTGCCAGCAGTTACCGGGGACAGGGTACCTACGAGCAGTACTTC,CASSYRGQGTYEQYF
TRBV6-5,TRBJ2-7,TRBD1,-,TGTGCCAGCACCAAGACAGGGGGCTACGAGCAGTACTTC,CASTKTGGYEQYF
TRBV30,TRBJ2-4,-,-,TGTGCCTGGGGCCGCACAGAAAACATTCAGTACTTC,CAWGRTENIQYF
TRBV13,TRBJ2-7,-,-,TGTGCCAGCAGCTCGGGTGGGGGGGCCTCCTACGAGCAGTACTTC,CASSSGGGASYEQYF
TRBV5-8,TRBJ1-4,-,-,TGTGCCACCTCAGAGGGATCAAGCAACACTAATGAAAAACTGTTTTTT,CATSEGSSNTNEKLFF
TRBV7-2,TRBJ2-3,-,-,TGTGCCAGCAGATCGGGCCAGGGGAGGACAGATACGCAGTATTTT,CASRSGQGRTDTQYF
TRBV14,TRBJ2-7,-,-,TGTGCCAGCAGCCAAGGGACCGCTATCTCACACGAGCAGTACTTC,CASSQGTAISHEQYF
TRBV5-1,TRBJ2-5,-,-,TGCGCCAGCAGCTTTAAGGGGGAGACCCAGTACTTC,CASSFKGETQYF
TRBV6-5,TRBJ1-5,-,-,TGTGCCAGCAGTCTTGGAGGGTTCAATCAGCCCCAGCATTTT,CASSLGGFNQPQHF
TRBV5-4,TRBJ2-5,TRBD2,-,TGTGCCAGCAGCGTCCAGCTAGCGGGGGCCTTCCAAGAGACCCAGTACTTC,CASSVQLAGAFQETQYF
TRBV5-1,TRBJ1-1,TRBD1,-,TGCGCCAGCAGCCGTAAAGGACAGGGTGGAACCCTTGAAGCTTTCTTT,CASSRKGQGGTLEAFF
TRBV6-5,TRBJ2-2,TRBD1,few,TGTGCCAGCAGTTATCTGGACAGGAGGTTCACCGGGGAGCTGTTTTTT,CASSYLDRRFTGELFF
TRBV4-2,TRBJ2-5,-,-,TGTGCCAGCAGCCCGAGACGGGGGAAGGGCGAGACCCAGTACTTC,CASSPRRGKGETQYF
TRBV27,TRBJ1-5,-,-,TGTGCCAGCAGTTTACGAGATAGCAATCAGCCCCAGCATTTT,CASSLRDSNQPQHF
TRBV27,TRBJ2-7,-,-,TGTGCCAGCAGTTTATACGGGAAGGAGTACGAGCAGTACTTC,CASSLYGKEYEQYF
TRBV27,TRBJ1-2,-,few,TGTGCCAGCAGCCCAAGACGGAGAGCTAACTATGGCTACACCTTC,CASSPRRRANYGYTF
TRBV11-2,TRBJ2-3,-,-,TGTGCCAGCAGCTTTAAGGGTCCGGGGGCCTTCACAGATACGCAGTATTTT,CASSFKGPGAFTDTQYF
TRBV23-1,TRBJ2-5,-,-,TGCGCCAGCAGTCAATCGGCCGAAGAGACCCAGTACTTC,CASSQSAEETQYF
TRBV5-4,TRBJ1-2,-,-,TGTGCCAGCAGCCAAGCATCCCGGGAGGGGTACTATGGCTACACCTTC,CASSQASREGYYGYTF
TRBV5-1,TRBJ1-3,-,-,TGCGCCAGCAGCCCATCTGACAGCTCTGGAAACACCATATATTTT,CASSPSDSSGNTIYF
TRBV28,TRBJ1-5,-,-,TGTGCCAGCAGTTTACGGTGGGCCCAGCATTTT,CASSLRWAQHF
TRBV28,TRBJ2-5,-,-,TGTGCCAGCAGCCCCACTTCGGGTGGAGAGACCCAGTACTTC,CASSPTSGGETQYF
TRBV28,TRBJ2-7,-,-,TGTGCCGTCGCGGGATCGGTCGGCTCCTACGAGCAGTACTTC,CAVAGSVGSYEQYF
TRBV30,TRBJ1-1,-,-,TGTGCCTGGACCCCTAGAGACACCCGGAACACTGAAGCTTTCTTT,CAWTPRDTRNTEAFF
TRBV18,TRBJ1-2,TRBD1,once,TGTGCCAGCTCCCAAGGGGGACAGGGCGACTATGGCTACACCTTC,CASSQGGQGDYGYTF
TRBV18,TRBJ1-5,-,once,TGTGCCAGCTCACCGGTAGACAGGCCGGTAGGCACGATCAATCAGCCCCAGCATTTT,CASSPVDRPVGTINQPQHF
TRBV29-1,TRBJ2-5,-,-,TGCACTTTTGGGTACGGCCAAGAGACCCAGTACTTC,CTFGYGQETQYF
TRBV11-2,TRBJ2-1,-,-,TGTGCCAGCAGCAGGGACTACAATGAGCAGTTCTTC,CASSRDYNEQFF
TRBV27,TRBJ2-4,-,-,TGTGCCAGCAGTACCCTGGGGGGCGTGGGTAACATTCAGTACTTC,CASSTLGGVGNIQYF
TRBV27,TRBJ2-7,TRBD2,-,TGTGCCAGCAGTTCAAACCCCCCACTAGCGGGACGATACGAGCAGTACTTC,CASSSNPPLAGRYEQYF
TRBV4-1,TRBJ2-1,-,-,TGCGCCAGCAGTACGTTGCCAGGCAATGAGCAGTTCTTC,CASSTLPGNEQFF
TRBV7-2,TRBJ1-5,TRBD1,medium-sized,TGTGCCAGCAGCCCAGGGACAGGGACGAGCAACCAGCCCCAGCATTTT,CASSPGTGTSNQPQHF
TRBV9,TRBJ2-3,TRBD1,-,TGTGCCAGCAGCGTAGCCCAAGGACAGGGCACAGATACGCAGTATTTT,CASSVAQGQGTDTQYF
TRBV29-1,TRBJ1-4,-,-,TGCAGCGTTTATTTAAGTGGGGAAAAACTGTTTTTT,CSVYLSGEKLFF
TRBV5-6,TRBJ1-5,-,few,TGTGCCAGCAGGAAAGCGGGGGGAGGAAACCAGCCCCAGCATTTT,CASRKAGGGNQPQHF
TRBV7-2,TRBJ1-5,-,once,TGTGCCAGCAGTTTCGGGCCTCTTGGCAATCAGCCCCAGCATTTT,CASSFGPLGNQPQHF
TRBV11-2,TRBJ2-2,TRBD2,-,TGTGCCAGCAGCTTATTGGCTAGCGGGGGGCCCAGCACCGGGGAGCTGTTTTTT,CASSLLASGGPSTGELFF
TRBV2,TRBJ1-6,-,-,TGTGCCAGCAGAGGGGAGACGACCGATTATAATTCACCCCTCCACTTT,CASRGETTDYNSPLHF
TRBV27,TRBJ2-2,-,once,TGTGCCAGCAGTTTATTGTCACAGCGCGAACCCCCCGGGGAGCTGTTTTTT,CASSLLSQREPPGELFF
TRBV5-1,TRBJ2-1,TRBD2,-,TGCGCCAGCAGCTTGGGTTACCGATCCGGGACTAGCGGGGGCGGGGAGCAGTTCTTC,CASSLGYRSGTSGGGEQFF
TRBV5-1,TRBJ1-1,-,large,TGCGCCAGCAGCTTAGGAAAATGGGGCACTGAAGCTTTCTTT,CASSLGKWGTEAFF
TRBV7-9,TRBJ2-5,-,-,TGTGCCAGTCGATTGTCCGGGGAGGAAGAGACCCAGTACTTC,CASRLSGEEETQYF
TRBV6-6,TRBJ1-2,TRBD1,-,TGTGCCAGCAGTTACTCCGGGACAGCCGACTATGGCTACACCTTC,CASSYSGTADYGYTF